This TCR beta chain was found in a study of post-analysis software for immune sequencing data. The study's findings and limits: Roughly 5 TRBV segments (TRBV5-6, TRBV5-1 and TRBV20-1 among them) occurred more frequently in patients than in controls. Controls significantly exceeded multiple sclerosis patients in normalized Chao1 diversity.

From germline, CDR1 is SGHTA and CDR2 FQGTGA. CDR3 length: 14 amino acids. Trimming left V 5 bases short and J 8 bases short, with 16 bases between. Prepared TCR beta cDNA libraries contained unique molecular identifiers. Input amounts of 1 to 10 million T cells were used. These gave around 500,000 cDNA molecules, so each molecule approximated one T cell. TCRdb redid the calling of the PCR reads with MiXCR, one entry per CDR3 protein. The sample carries some 700,000 distinct CDR3 sequences, 55% to 60% recorded once. This clonotype appeared once. Its antigen is currently unknown. This chain uses TRBV7-3 with TRBJ2-1; unclear D gene. This clonotype was obtained from a girl aged 2-9 years with multiple sclerosis. What was sequenced was blood. The CDR3 coding sequence is TGTGCCAGCAGCCAGACCGGCATGGGCGATGAGCAGTTCTTC. It is translated as CASSQTGMGDEQFF.